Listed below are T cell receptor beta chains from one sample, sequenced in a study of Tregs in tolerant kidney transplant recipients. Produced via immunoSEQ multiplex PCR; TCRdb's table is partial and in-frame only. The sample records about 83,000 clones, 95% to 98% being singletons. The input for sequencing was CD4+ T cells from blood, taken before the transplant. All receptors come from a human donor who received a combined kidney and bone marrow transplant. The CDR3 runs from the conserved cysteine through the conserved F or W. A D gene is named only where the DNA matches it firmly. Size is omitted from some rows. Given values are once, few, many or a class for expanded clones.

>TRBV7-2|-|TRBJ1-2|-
TGTGCCAGCAGCTTACTCAGGGCCGCAGATGGCTACACCTTC
CASSLLRAADGYTF
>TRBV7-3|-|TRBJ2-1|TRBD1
TGTGCCAGCAGCTTAGAGGGACAGTCTTACAATGAGCAGTTCTTC
CASSLEGQSYNEQFF
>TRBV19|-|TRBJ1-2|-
TGTGCCAGTAGTATTGGTCACATTAACTATGGCTACACCTTC
CASSIGHINYGYTF
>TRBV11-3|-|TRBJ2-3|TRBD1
TGTGCCAGCAGTGGGACCAGGGGGCGCACAGATACGCAGTATTTT
CASSGTRGRTDTQYF
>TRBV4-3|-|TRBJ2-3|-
TGCGCCAGCAGCCAAGATCAGGTTTCGCGGGGTCTCACAGATACGCAGTATTTT
CASSQDQVSRGLTDTQYF
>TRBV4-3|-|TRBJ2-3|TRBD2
TGCGCCAGCAGCCAACGTCTAGCGGGAGGCCACGCAGGTGGTGCGCAGTATTTT
CASSQRLAGGHAGGAQYF
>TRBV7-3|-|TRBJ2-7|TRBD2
TGTGCCAGCAGCTTAACGTGGACTAGCGGGGGTTACGAGCAGTACTTC
CASSLTWTSGGYEQYF
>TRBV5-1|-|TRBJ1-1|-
TGCGCCAGCAGCTTGGTTCGGAACACTGAAGCTTTCTTT
CASSLVRNTEAFF
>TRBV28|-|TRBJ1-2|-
TGTGCCAGCGCGTTCATCCAGGGTGGCTACACCTTC
CASAFIQGGYTF
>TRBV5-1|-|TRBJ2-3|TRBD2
TGCGCCAGCAGCCCAACGACTAGCTGGGCAGATACGCAGTATTTT
CASSPTTSWADTQYF
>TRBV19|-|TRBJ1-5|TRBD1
TGTGCCAGTAGTATGTCCCCGACAGGGGGCGGTCAGCCCCAGCATTTT
CASSMSPTGGGQPQHF
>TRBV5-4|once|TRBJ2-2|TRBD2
TGTGCCAGCAGCTTGCGGGAGGGTTCCGGGGAGCTGTTTTTT
CASSLREGSGELFF
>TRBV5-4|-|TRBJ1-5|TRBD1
TGTGCCAGCAGTTTTACAGGGGACAATCAGCCCCAGCATTTT
CASSFTGDNQPQHF
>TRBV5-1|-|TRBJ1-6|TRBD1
TGCGCCAGCAGCCCGACAGGGAGCAATTCACCCCTCCACTTT
CASSPTGSNSPLHF
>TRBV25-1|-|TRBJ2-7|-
TGTGCCAGCAGTGAATCCGACAGGACCTACGAGCAGTACTTC
CASSESDRTYEQYF
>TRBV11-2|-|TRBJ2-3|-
TGTGCCAGCAGCTTAGATGCCCACGCCAGGGATACGCAGTATTTT
CASSLDAHARDTQYF
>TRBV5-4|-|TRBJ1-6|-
TGTGCCAGCAGCACAGACCAGGCCCGGGGGTATAATTCACCCCTCCACTTT
CASSTDQARGYNSPLHF
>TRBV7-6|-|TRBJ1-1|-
TGTGCCAGCAGCTTGGACAAGCTGAACACTGAAGCTTTCTTT
CASSLDKLNTEAFF
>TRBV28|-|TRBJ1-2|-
TGTGCCAGCAGCGAACGGAGAGATGGCTACACCTTC
CASSERRDGYTF
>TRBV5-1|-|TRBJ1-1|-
TGCGCCAGCAGCTTGGAGGGGGTGGTCACTGAAGCTTTCTTT
CASSLEGVVTEAFF
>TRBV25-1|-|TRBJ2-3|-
TGTGCCAGCAGTGGGCGGACTAGCACAGATACGCAGTATTTT
CASSGRTSTDTQYF
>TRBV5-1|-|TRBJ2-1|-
TGCGCCAGCAGCGGGTGGCCCAGGGCTTCCTACAATGAGCAGTTCTTC
CASSGWPRASYNEQFF
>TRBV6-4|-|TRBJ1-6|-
TGTGCCAGCATGGGGAGCTCCTATAATTCACCCCTCCACTTT
CASMGSSYNSPLHF
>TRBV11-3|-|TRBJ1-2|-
TGTGCCAGCAGCTTCACCGGGGGGAGGGGCTACACCTTC
CASSFTGGRGYTF
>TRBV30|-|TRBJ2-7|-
TGTGCCTGGAGTGAGTGGGCGTACGAGCAGTACTTC
CAWSEWAYEQYF
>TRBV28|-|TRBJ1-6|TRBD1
TGTGCCAGCAGTCTTAGGGGGACAGGGAGAAATTCACCCCTCCACTTT
CASSLRGTGRNSPLHF
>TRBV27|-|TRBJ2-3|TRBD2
TGTGCCAACCTAGCGGGTTACACAGATACGCAGTATTTT
CANLAGYTDTQYF
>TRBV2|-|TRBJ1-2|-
TGTGCCAGCAGGGGAGGAGGGGCCCTTTATGGCTACACCTTC
CASRGGGALYGYTF
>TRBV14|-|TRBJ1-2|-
TGTGCCAGCAGCCAAGAACGGGGGGAGATCGGGTATGGCTACACCTTC
CASSQERGEIGYGYTF
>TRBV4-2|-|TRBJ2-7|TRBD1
TGTGCCAGCAGCGGTCGACAGGGCCCTTACGAGCAGTACTTC
CASSGRQGPYEQYF
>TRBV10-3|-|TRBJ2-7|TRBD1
TGTGCCATCAGTGATCCCGGGACAGGGGCCTACGAGCAGTACTTC
CAISDPGTGAYEQYF
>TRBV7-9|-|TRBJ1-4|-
TGTGCCAGCAGGAATTTAGGGGAGGGGGAAAAACTGTTTTTT
CASRNLGEGEKLFF
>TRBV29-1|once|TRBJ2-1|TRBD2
TGCAGCGGAAGGATGGCGGGGGGCGGCAATGAGCAGTTCTTC
CSGRMAGGGNEQFF
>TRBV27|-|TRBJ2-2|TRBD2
TGTGCCAGCAGAGCGCTAGCGGGAGCCGGTTTCGGGGAGCTGTTTTTT
CASRALAGAGFGELFF
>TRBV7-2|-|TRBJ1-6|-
TGTGCCAGCAGCTTAGTCGGGACACCGAGCTCCTATAATTCACCCCTCCACTTT
CASSLVGTPSSYNSPLHF
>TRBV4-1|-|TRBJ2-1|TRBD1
TGCGCCAGCAGCCGGGGACAGGGCCCTTACAATGAGCAGTTCTTC
CASSRGQGPYNEQFF
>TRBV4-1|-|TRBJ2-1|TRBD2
TGCGCCAGCAGCCACCTAAAGACTAGCGGGCTCTACAATGAGCAGTTCTTC
CASSHLKTSGLYNEQFF
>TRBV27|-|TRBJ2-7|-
TGTGCCAGCACTCCTGGAGGGGGGACAGTCTCCTACGAGCAGTACTTC
CASTPGGGTVSYEQYF
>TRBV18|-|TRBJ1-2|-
TGTGCCAGCTCACCACCGAGCGACAGAGGAGGCTACACCTTC
CASSPPSDRGGYTF
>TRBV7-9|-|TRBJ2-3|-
TGTGCCAGCAGCTTAGAGCTGATCACAGATACGCAGTATTTT
CASSLELITDTQYF
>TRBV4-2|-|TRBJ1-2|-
TGTGCCAGCAGCCAAGGCAAATCCTCCGGCTATGGCTACACCTTC
CASSQGKSSGYGYTF
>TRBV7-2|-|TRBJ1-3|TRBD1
TGTGCCAGCAGCTTTTACAGGGGGCCCGGTTCTGGAAACACCATATATTTT
CASSFYRGPGSGNTIYF
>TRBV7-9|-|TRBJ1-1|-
TGTGCCAGCAGCTTACGGGATCGAACAACTGAAGCTTTCTTT
CASSLRDRTTEAFF
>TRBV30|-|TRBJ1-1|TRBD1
TGTGCCTGGGACACAGGGGGGGGGACTGAAGCTTTCTTT
CAWDTGGGTEAFF
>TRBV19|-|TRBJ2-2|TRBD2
TGTGCCACCACCGGGACTAGCGGGTTCGGGGAGCTGTTTTTT
CATTGTSGFGELFF
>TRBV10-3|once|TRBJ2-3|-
TGTGCCATCAGTGAAGCCGATACGCAGTATTTT
CAISEADTQYF
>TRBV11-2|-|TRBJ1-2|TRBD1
TGTGCCAGCAGCTTAGATCGGGGCAGGGGGCTGTACTATGGCTACACCTTC
CASSLDRGRGLYYGYTF
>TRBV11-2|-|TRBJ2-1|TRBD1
TGTGCCAGTGGGGTAAGGGGGCGAGTGAATGAGCAGTTCTTC
CASGVRGRVNEQFF